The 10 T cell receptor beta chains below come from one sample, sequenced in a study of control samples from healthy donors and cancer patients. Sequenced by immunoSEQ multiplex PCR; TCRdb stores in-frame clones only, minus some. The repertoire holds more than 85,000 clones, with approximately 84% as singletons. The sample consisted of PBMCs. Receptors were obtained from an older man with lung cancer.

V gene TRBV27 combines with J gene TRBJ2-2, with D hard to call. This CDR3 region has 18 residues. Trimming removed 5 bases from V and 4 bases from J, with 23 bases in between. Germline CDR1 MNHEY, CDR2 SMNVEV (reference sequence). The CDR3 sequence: CASSPWTGSTRFTGELFF. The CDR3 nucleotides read TGTGCCAGCAGTCCCTGGACGGGTTCAACCCGGTTCACCGGGGAGCTGTTTTTT.

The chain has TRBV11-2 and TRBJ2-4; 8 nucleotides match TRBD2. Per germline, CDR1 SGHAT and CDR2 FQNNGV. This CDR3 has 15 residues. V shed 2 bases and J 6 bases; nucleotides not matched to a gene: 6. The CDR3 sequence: CASSLRGLEGNIQYF. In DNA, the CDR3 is TGTGCCAGCAGCTTACGGGGACTAGAAGGAAACATTCAGTACTTC.

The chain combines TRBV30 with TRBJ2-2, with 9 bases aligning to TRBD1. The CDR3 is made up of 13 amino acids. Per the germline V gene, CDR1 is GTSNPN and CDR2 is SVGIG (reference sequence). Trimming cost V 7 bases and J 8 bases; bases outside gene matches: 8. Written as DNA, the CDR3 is TGTGCCTACTACAGGGGGCGCGGGGGGGAGCTGTTTTTT. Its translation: CAYYRGRGGELFF.

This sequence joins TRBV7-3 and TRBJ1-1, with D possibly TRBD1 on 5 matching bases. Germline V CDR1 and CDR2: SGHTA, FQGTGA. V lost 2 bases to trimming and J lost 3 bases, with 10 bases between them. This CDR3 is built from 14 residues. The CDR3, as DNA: TGTGCCAGCAGCTTAGGAAGGGGAGACACTGAAGCTTTCTTT. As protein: CASSLGRGDTEAFF.

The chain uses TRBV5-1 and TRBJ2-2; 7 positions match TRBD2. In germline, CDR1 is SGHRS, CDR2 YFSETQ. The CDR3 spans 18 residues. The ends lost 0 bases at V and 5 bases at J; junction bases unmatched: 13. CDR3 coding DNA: TGCGCCAGCAGCTTGGCCGGATCCGGCGGGGGAGGGACCGGGGAGCTGTTTTTT. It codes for CASSLAGSGGGGTGELFF.

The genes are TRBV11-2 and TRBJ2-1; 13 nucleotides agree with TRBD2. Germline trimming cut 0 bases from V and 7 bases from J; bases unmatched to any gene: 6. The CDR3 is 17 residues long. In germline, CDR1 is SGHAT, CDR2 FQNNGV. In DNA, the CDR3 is TGTGCCAGCAGCTTAGACACTAGCGGGGGGGCGAGGAATGAGCAGTTCTTC. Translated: CASSLDTSGGARNEQFF. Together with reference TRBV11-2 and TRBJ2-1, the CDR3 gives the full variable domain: EAGVAQSPRYKIIEKRQSVAFWCNPISGHATLYWYQQILGQGPKLLIQFQNNGVVDDSQLPKDRFSAERLKGVDSTLKIQPAKLEDSAVYLCASSLDTSGGARNEQFFGPGTRLTVL.

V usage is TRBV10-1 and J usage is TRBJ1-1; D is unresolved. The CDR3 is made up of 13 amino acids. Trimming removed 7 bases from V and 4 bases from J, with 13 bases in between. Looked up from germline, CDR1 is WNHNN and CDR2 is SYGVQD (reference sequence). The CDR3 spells CASTTGIGTEAFF. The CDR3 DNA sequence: TGCGCCAGCACAACGGGGATCGGCACTGAAGCTTTCTTT.

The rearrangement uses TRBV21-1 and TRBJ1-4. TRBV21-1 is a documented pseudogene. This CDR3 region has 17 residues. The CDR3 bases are TGTGCCACCTCTGCCGTTGGGTGGCCACCAACTAATGAAAAACTGTTTTTT. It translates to CATSAVGWPPTNEKLFF.

As DNA, the CDR3 is TGTGCCAGCAGCCGGGACGGCTCTGGAAACACCATATATTTT. Residues: CASSRDGSGNTIYF. The J gene is TRBJ1-3, the V gene TRBV7-8, with D possibly matching TRBD1 (5 bases). There are 14 residues in the CDR3. Germline V CDR1 and CDR2: SGHVS, FQNEAQ. V was clipped by 5 bases and J by 0 bases, with 8 bases between them.

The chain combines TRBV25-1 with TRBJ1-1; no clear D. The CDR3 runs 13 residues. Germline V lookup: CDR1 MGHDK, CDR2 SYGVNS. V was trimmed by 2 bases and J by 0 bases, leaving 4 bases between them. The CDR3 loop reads CASSEQLNTEAFF. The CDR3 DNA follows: TGTGCCAGCAGTGAACAGTTGAACACTGAAGCTTTCTTT.